This TCR beta chain was captured in a study of tumor-infiltrating lymphocytes in primary liver carcinoma. Study observations and caveats: A significantly higher top-250-clone fraction was found in tumors than in blood (p = 0.039). Only about 7.5-24% of top clones appeared in all five tumor regions.

TCR beta cDNA was prepared out of roughly 520 ng total RNA by means of a constant-region primer. Three-round nested multiplex PCR performed with slightly modified ARM-PCR produced the TCR beta libraries. TCRdb used MiXCR to reprocess the multiplex PCR reads, holding one entry per CDR3 protein. This sample has tens of thousands of distinct CDR3 sequences, with 74% found just once. Bulk tissue was left unsorted, and RNA and DNA were co-extracted from about 19-30 mg of it. In regard to this clonotype: Antigen unknown. At one of its ends the junction is not consistent with the germline gene, which may arise from a read error.

The source of this sequence is a man between 40 and 49 years old with primary liver carcinoma and hepatitis B virus infection. Sequencing was performed on liver tumor tissue from sampling region 4. Regarding subset: tumor region T4, right-lateral pole.

In nucleotides, the CDR3 is TGTGCTAGCAGCGGAAGCGGGTGGAAGGAGCAGTATTTC. Protein product: CASSGSGWKEQYF. The chain has TRBV11-2 and TRBJ2-7; the D gene is possibly TRBD2 (6 bases). CDR1 and CDR2 from the germline V gene are SGHAT and FQNNGV. The CDR3 has 13 residues. Based on the CDR3 plus reference TRBV11-2 and TRBJ2-7, the full variable domain is EAGVAQSPRYKIIEKRQSVAFWCNPISGHATLYWYQQILGQGPKLLIQFQNNGVVDDSQLPKDRFSAERLKGVDSTLKIQPAKLEDSAVYLCASSGSGWKEQYFGPGTRLTVT.